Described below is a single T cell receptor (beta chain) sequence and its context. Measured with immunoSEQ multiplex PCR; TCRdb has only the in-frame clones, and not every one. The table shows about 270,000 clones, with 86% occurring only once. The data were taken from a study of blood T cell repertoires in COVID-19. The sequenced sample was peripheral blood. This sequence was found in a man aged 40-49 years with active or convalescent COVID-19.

The CDR3 reads CASRLAGGGVRPYEQYF. CDR3 nucleotide sequence: TGTGCCAGCCGATTAGCGGGAGGGGGTGTGAGGCCCTACGAGCAGTACTTC. The rearrangement uses TRBV11-3 and TRBJ2-7, with 11 bases fitting TRBD2. This CDR3 spans 17 amino acids. After removal of 8 bases from V and 2 bases from J, the junction contained 14 bases not matched to a gene. CDR1 and CDR2 from the germline V gene are SGHNT and YENEEA.